A single sample gave rise to the 10 T cell receptor beta chains below, sequenced in a study of response to subunit inactivated influenza vaccine. TCRdb processed the RT-PCR reads anew with MiXCR; each CDR3 protein has one entry. The table lists about 520,000 distinct CDR3 sequences, over 25% of them singletons, with approximately 1.9% in the top ten. The specimen comprised CD4+ T cells sorted from PBMCs, sampled roughly 5 days after vaccination. The receptors originated from a man aged 50-60 years who received an inactivated influenza vaccine.

V and J are TRBV6-2 or TRBV6-3 and TRBJ2-1, with D uncertain. The V and J ends lost 4 bases and 6 bases respectively, with 16 bases between them. The CDR3 consists of 15 residues. Germline V gene lookup returns CDR1 MNHEY and CDR2 SVGEGT. CDR3 in DNA: TGTGCCAGCAGTTCATGGGGTCTTGACCCCAATGAGCAGTTCTTC. Protein: CASSSWGLDPNEQFF.

This clonotype has more than one count but fewer than ten. The CDR3 region has the DNA TGCGCCAGCAGCCAAAGTGGAGCGGGGGTCGGGGATACGCAGTATTTT. The encoded protein is CASSQSGAGVGDTQYF. V usage is TRBV4-1 and J usage is TRBJ2-3; the match to TRBD2 covers 8 bases. Losses at the gene ends were 2 bases for V and 6 bases for J; bases not matched to a gene: 10. Germline V gives CDR1 MGHRA, CDR2 YSYEKL. CDR3 size: 16 residues.

This clonotype was detected a few times. The rearrangement links TRBV7-2 to TRBJ2-5; possibly TRBD2 for D (6 bases). Looked up from germline, CDR1 is SGHTA and CDR2 is FQGNSA. Trimming removed 5 bases at V and 7 bases at J, with 20 bases between. This CDR3 is built from 15 residues. The CDR3 DNA is TGTGCCAGCAGCCCGGCCGGGGGACTCCCGGTGACCCAGTACTTC. Protein: CASSPAGGLPVTQYF. Combining the CDR3 with reference TRBV7-2 and TRBJ2-5 gives the whole variable domain GAGVSQSPSNKVTEKGKDVELRCDPISGHTALYWYRQSLGQGLEFLIYFQGNSAPDKSGLPSDRFSAERTGGSVSTLTIQRTQQEDSAVYLCASSPAGGLPVTQYFGPGTRLLVL.

In this sample, this clonotype turned up many times. The gene calls are TRBV28 and TRBJ2-2; D might be TRBD1 (6 bases). Trimming cost V 8 bases and J 5 bases, with 9 bases left between them. Germline CDR1 reads MDHEN; CDR2 reads SYDVKM. The CDR3 sequence is 12 residues long. The CDR3: CASLRGTGELFF. Written as DNA, the CDR3 is TGTGCCAGCCTCAGGGGAACCGGGGAGCTGTTTTTT.

This rearrangement joins TRBV2 to TRBJ2-1, with D possibly being TRBD1 or TRBD2 (6 bases each). The V and J ends lost 4 bases and 11 bases respectively, with 12 bases between them. This CDR3 is 12 amino acids long. Germline V gene data show CDR1 as SNHLY and CDR2 as FYNNEI. CDR3 sequence reads: CASSALGGKQFF. CDR3 nucleotide sequence: TGTGCCAGCAGTGCTTTAGGGGGGAAGCAGTTCTTC.

This clonotype was counted a few times. The CDR3 loop reads CASGPSNYNEQFF. CDR3 nucleotides: TGTGCCAGCGGGCCTTCCAACTACAATGAGCAGTTCTTC. The V and J genes are TRBV12-3 or TRBV12-4 and TRBJ2-1; D not resolved. V lost 8 bases and J 3 bases, leaving 11 bases between the germline ends. The CDR3 sequence is 13 residues long.

This rearrangement joins TRBV4-1 to TRBJ2-1, with D tentatively TRBD1 or TRBD2 (5 bases each). Germline V gene sequence: CDR1 MGHRA, CDR2 YSYEKL. The CDR3 spans 16 residues. V was trimmed by 0 bases and J by 5 bases, leaving 14 bases between them. The CDR3, as DNA: TGCGCCAGCAGCCAAGAAATGTTTGGGACCAACAATGAGCAGTTCTTC. Residues: CASSQEMFGTNNEQFF.

This chain joins TRBV4-2 and TRBJ2-3; 10 bases match TRBD2. Looked up from germline, CDR1 is LGHNA and CDR2 is YNFKEQ. The CDR3 has 17 amino acids. V was pared by 4 bases and J by 1 base, with 8 bases of the junction left unmatched. The CDR3 coding sequence is TGTGCCAGCAGCCCCGAAGGAGCGGGAGGGGGCACAGATACGCAGTATTTT. Translated, it gives CASSPEGAGGGTDTQYF.

The J gene is TRBJ2-5, the V gene TRBV5-1, with a tentative D call TRBD2 (6 bases). The CDR3 extends over 14 amino acids. Germline V CDR1 and CDR2: SGHRS, YFSETQ. Trimming cost V 0 bases and J 4 bases, with 10 bases left between them. CDR3 bases: TGCGCCAGCAGCTTGGGAGACGGGGGAGAGACCCAGTACTTC. It is translated as CASSLGDGGETQYF.

This clonotype was found many times. The rearrangement links TRBV6-2 or TRBV6-3 to TRBJ2-2; D gene ambiguous. Germline CDR1 reads MNHEY; CDR2 reads SVGEGT. V lost 6 bases, J lost 1 base, and 9 bases lay in between. The CDR3 is made up of 14 amino acids. CDR3 DNA: TGTGCCAGCAGCTATGTACGGAACACCGGGGAGCTGTTTTTT. This encodes CASSYVRNTGELFF.